The 23 T cell receptor beta chains below all came from one sample that was sequenced in a study of control samples from healthy donors and cancer patients. Libraries were prepared by immunoSEQ multiplex PCR; TCRdb keeps only in-frame clonotypes and omits some of them. This repertoire shows around 90,000 clones, 86% found once; its top ten account for under 25%. Sequences were obtained from blood. The receptors were gathered from a man aged 25 to 45 in good health.

The V and J genes are TRBV9 and TRBJ1-2; D uncertain. Germline lookup yields CDR1 SGDLS and CDR2 YYNGEE. CDR3 length: 16 residues. Trimming pared 0 bases from V and 4 bases from J, leaving 16 bases between. The DNA for the CDR3 is TGTGCCAGCAGCGTAGGGCGGCGGAGGCAGATCTATGGCTACACCTTC. Amino acid sequence: CASSVGRRRQIYGYTF.

This rearrangement joins TRBV27 to TRBJ2-1; tentatively, D is TRBD1 or TRBD2 (7 bases each). In germline, CDR1 is MNHEY, CDR2 SMNVEV (reference sequence). The CDR3 covers 15 residues. V lost 5 bases to trimming and J lost 5 bases, with 16 bases between them. CDR3 DNA sequence: TGTGCCAGCAGTCCCAGGGGGGGGTTGGACAATGAGCAGTTCTTC. As protein: CASSPRGGLDNEQFF.

The rearrangement uses TRBV6-5 and TRBJ2-1; 8 bases line up with TRBD2. Losses at the gene ends were 6 bases for V and 12 bases for J; bases not matched to a gene: 13. The CDR3 is 14 residues long. The germline V gene encodes CDR1 MNHEY and CDR2 SVGAGI. The CDR3 protein is CASSLGGGIGTQFF. CDR3 DNA: TGTGCCAGCAGCCTCGGGGGGGGGATCGGGACGCAGTTCTTC.

V gene TRBV27 combines with J gene TRBJ2-7; tentatively, D is TRBD1 or TRBD2 (5 bases each). Germline values: CDR1 MNHEY, CDR2 SMNVEV (reference sequence). V lost 1 base to trimming and J lost 2 bases, with 9 bases between them. CDR3 length: 14 residues. In DNA form, the CDR3 reads TGTGCCAGCAGTTTATATGGGGGTCCCTACGAGCAGTACTTC. Encoded protein: CASSLYGGPYEQYF.

This chain links TRBV30 with TRBJ1-2; 7 nucleotides match TRBD1. The CDR3 sequence is 14 residues long. Unmatched junction bases numbered 10, after V lost 5 bases and J lost 4 bases. Germline V CDR1 and CDR2: GTSNPN, SVGIG (reference sequence). The CDR3 sequence: CAWGQTGRGYGYTF. DNA for the CDR3: TGTGCCTGGGGTCAGACAGGGAGGGGCTATGGCTACACCTTC.

The chain has TRBV29-1 and TRBJ2-6; D remains unclear. V lost 6 bases to trimming and J lost 0 bases, with 6 bases between them. This CDR3 is 13 amino acids long. Germline-derived CDR1 and CDR2 are SQVTM and ANQGSEA. The CDR3 sequence is CSVTISGANVLTF. The CDR3 DNA reads TGCAGCGTAACGATCTCTGGGGCCAACGTCCTGACTTTC. The full variable domain, with the rest looked up from reference TRBV29-1 and TRBJ2-6, is SAVISQKPSRDICQRGTSLTIQCQVDSQVTMMFWYRQQPGQSLTLIATANQGSEATYESGFVIDKFPISRPNLTFSTLTVSNMSPEDSSIYLCSVTISGANVLTFGAGSRLTVL.

The chain uses TRBV7-9 and TRBJ1-2, with TRBD1 matching over 7 bases. Trimming took 4 bases from V and 8 from J; bases not matched to a gene: 13. This CDR3 comprises 15 residues. CDR1 SEHNR and CDR2 FQNEAQ come from the germline V gene (reference sequence). The CDR3 nucleotides are TGTGCCAGCAGCTGGGCTTCGGGGACAGCTCCCGGCTACACCTTC. It specifies CASSWASGTAPGYTF.

This clone has only a few counts. The chain has TRBV7-9 and TRBJ1-2, with D tentatively TRBD1 (6 bases). This CDR3 has 16 amino acids. V was shortened by 3 bases and J by 8 bases, with 22 bases between the two germline ends. Germline V gene data show CDR1 as SEHNR and CDR2 as FQNEAQ (reference sequence). The CDR3 loop reads CASSFQGQGNSKGYTF. The CDR3, as DNA: TGTGCCAGCAGCTTCCAAGGTCAGGGGAATAGTAAGGGCTACACCTTC.

The rearrangement uses TRBV11-2 and TRBJ2-3; 7 nucleotides align to TRBD2. Germline-derived CDR1 and CDR2 are SGHAT and FQNNGV. V shed 4 bases, J shed 5 bases, and the junction held 9 bases outside the gene matches. The CDR3 extends over 15 amino acids. CDR3 in DNA: TGTGCCAGCAGCTGGACGCGGGGGAAGGGAGATACGCAGTATTTT. Residues: CASSWTRGKGDTQYF.

The count of this clone is one. J is TRBJ2-3 and V is TRBV5-1, with 12 bases identical to TRBD2. The ends lost 4 bases at V and 0 bases at J; junction bases unmatched: 6. The CDR3 is made up of 17 amino acids. Per the germline V gene, CDR1 is SGHRS and CDR2 is YFSETQ. CDR3 coding DNA: TGCGCCAGCAGCGGTGGACTAGCGGGGTCAAGCACAGATACGCAGTATTTT. This gives the protein CASSGGLAGSSTDTQYF. Combining the CDR3 with reference TRBV5-1 and TRBJ2-3 gives the whole variable domain KAGVTQTPRYLIKTRGQQVTLSCSPISGHRSVSWYQQTPGQGLQFLFEYFSETQRNKGNFPGRFSGRQFSNSRSEMNVSTLELGDSALYLCASSGGLAGSSTDTQYFGPGTRLTVL.

This chain uses TRBV5-1 with TRBJ1-4; a weak D match, TRBD1 (5 bases). V was cut by 2 bases and J by 0 bases, with 11 bases left in between. This CDR3 contains 16 residues. Germline CDR1 is SGHRS and CDR2 is YFSETQ. The DNA for the CDR3 is TGCGCCAGCAGCTTAGGTTGGGACTCAACTAATGAAAAACTGTTTTTT. Translation gives CASSLGWDSTNEKLFF.

The V gene is TRBV27, the J gene TRBJ1-5, with TRBD1 as a possible D gene (6 bases). The CDR3 contains 17 residues. The V gene's germline CDR1 is MNHEY and CDR2 SMNVEV (reference sequence). Trimming pared 0 bases from V and 6 bases from J, leaving 18 bases between. The CDR3 protein is CASSLSGTPGVGQPQHF. CDR3 bases: TGTGCCAGCAGTTTATCTGGGACCCCAGGGGTTGGTCAGCCCCAGCATTTT.

The J gene is TRBJ2-6, the V gene TRBV28; no reliable D call. Trimming removed 6 bases at V and 2 bases at J, with 11 bases between. The CDR3 has 15 amino acids. Germline V lookup: CDR1 MDHEN, CDR2 SYDVKM. CDR3 sequence: CASSYPPPGANVLTF. DNA for the CDR3: TGTGCCAGCAGCTACCCGCCCCCTGGGGCCAACGTCCTGACTTTC.

In regard to this clone: This same CDR3 is encoded by further DNA sequences in the sample. V is TRBV2 and J is TRBJ1-1; possible D gene TRBD1, 5 bases. This CDR3 is built from 13 residues. V was trimmed by 4 bases and J by 1 base, leaving 7 bases between them. CDR1 and CDR2 (germline): SNHLY, FYNNEI. The CDR3 is CASSGQGNTEAFF. CDR3 DNA sequence: TGTGCCAGCAGTGGGCAGGGGAACACTGAAGCTTTCTTT.

This clone has a single count. The chain joins TRBV14 to TRBJ2-5; D is possibly TRBD2 (6 bases). V gave up 1 base and J gave up 4 bases, with 10 bases separating them. Looked up from germline, CDR1 is SGHDN and CDR2 is FVKESK. The CDR3 consists of 14 residues. The CDR3 nucleotides are TGTGCCAGCAGCCAAGTCGTGGGGGGAGAGACCCAGTACTTC. Protein sequence: CASSQVVGGETQYF. Complete variable domain (other parts from reference TRBV14 and TRBJ2-5): EAGVTQFPSHSVIEKGQTVTLRCDPISGHDNLYWYRRVMGKEIKFLLHFVKESKQDESGMPNNRFLAERTGGTYSTLKVQPAELEDSGVYFCASSQVVGGETQYFGPGTRLLVL.

V gene TRBV27 combines with J gene TRBJ2-1; a possible D gene is TRBD2 (6 bases). Trimming removed 2 bases from V and 2 bases from J, with 13 bases in between. CDR1 is MNHEY, CDR2 SMNVEV, per germline (reference sequence). CDR3 length: 16 residues. CDR3 nucleotides: TGTGCCAGCAGTTTAGGGGGGACGCCTCCCTACAATGAGCAGTTCTTC. This codes for CASSLGGTPPYNEQFF.

This clone occurred once. The rearrangement joins TRBV6-5 to TRBJ2-5; D is perhaps TRBD1 (6 bases). CDR1 and CDR2 from the germline V gene are MNHEY and SVGAGI. The CDR3 totals 13 residues. V dropped 7 bases and J dropped 2 bases, with 11 bases sitting between them. This chain's CDR3 is CASMRDTQETQYF. CDR3 DNA: TGTGCCAGCATGAGGGACACACAAGAGACCCAGTACTTC.

This rearrangement joins TRBV6-4 to TRBJ2-3; D is perhaps TRBD2 (7 bases). The V end was cut by 0 bases, the J end by 0 bases, with 13 bases between. There are 17 residues in the CDR3. CDR1 is MRHNA, CDR2 SNTAGT, per germline. Here the CDR3 DNA reads TGTGCCAGCAGTGACTCCAGGCGGGGGCCAAGCACAGATACGCAGTATTTT. Its translation is CASSDSRRGPSTDTQYF.

The chain joins TRBV7-2 to TRBJ2-1; D unclear. The CDR3 loop spans 15 amino acids. Germline V gene data show CDR1 as SGHTA and CDR2 as FQGNSA. Trimming shortened V by 1 base and J by 6 bases, and 13 bases separated the two germline ends. Written as DNA, the CDR3 is TGTGCCAGCAGCTTAGAACCACCCCCGTTCAATGAGCAGTTCTTC. Translating gives CASSLEPPPFNEQFF.

The gene calls are TRBV7-2 and TRBJ2-5, with TRBD1 matching over 8 bases. Trimming at V came to 3 bases and at J to 1 base, leaving 1 base not matched to a gene. The CDR3 consists of 14 residues. CDR1 is SGHTA, CDR2 FQGNSA, per germline. CDR3 sequence: CASSFDRGQETQYF. CDR3 DNA sequence: TGTGCCAGCAGCTTCGACAGGGGCCAAGAGACCCAGTACTTC.

The genes are TRBV4-1 and TRBJ1-2; D is unresolved. This CDR3 region has 13 residues. The germline V gene encodes CDR1 MGHRA and CDR2 YSYEKL. Trimming left V 0 bases short and J 6 bases short, with 8 bases between. CDR3 sequence (DNA): TGCGCCAGCAGCCAAGATTATACAGATGGCTACACCTTC. Encoded protein: CASSQDYTDGYTF.

This clone has just one count. The chain couples TRBV19 to TRBJ1-2; D is uncertain. The CDR3 has 14 amino acids. The germline V and J ends were trimmed by 1 base and 4 bases, with 10 bases remaining between them. CDR1 is LNHDA, CDR2 SQIVND, per germline (reference sequence). The CDR3 coding sequence is TGTGCCAGTAGTATAGGTTCAGGCCCCTATGGCTACACCTTC. This sequence encodes CASSIGSGPYGYTF. The complete variable domain, with remaining parts taken from reference TRBV19 and TRBJ1-2, reads DGGITQSPKYLFRKEGQNVTLSCEQNLNHDAMYWYRQDPGQGLRLIYYSQIVNDFQKGDIAEGYSVSREKKESFPLTVTSAQKNPTAFYLCASSIGSGPYGYTFGSGTRLTVV.

V is TRBV2 and J is TRBJ1-4; D might be TRBD1 (6 bases). V was shortened by 7 bases and J by 0 bases, with 9 bases between the two germline ends. The V gene's germline CDR1 is SNHLY and CDR2 FYNNEI. The CDR3 loop spans 14 amino acids. Written as DNA, the CDR3 is TGTGCCAGCAACGAGGGGGCAACTAATGAAAAACTGTTTTTT. As protein: CASNEGATNEKLFF.